This TCR beta chain was documented in a study of CD8+CD57+ T cells in acquired aplastic anemia. As to this clonotype: Its cognate antigen is unknown. A read error may produce the germline difference seen at one junction end.

Those patients picked for sequencing had displayed CD8+CD57+ cell expansion on flow cytometry. Blood sampling was performed on the patients, and none of them had received therapy by then. Study-level points and caveats: Levels of CD8+ Simpson's diversity were not significantly distinct in patients versus controls.

CDR3 and TCR beta VDJ profiling relied on a genomic DNA template. TCRdb reprocessed the reads via MiXCR and lists one record per CDR3 protein. Of about 160,000 distinct CDR3 sequences detected, around 50% appear once; the ten largest clones hold roughly 3.1%. Sequenced input: sorted CD4+, CD8+, or CD8+CD57+ T cells (not recorded which) from PBMCs. The sequence derives from a human donor with aplastic anemia.

CDR3 bases: TGTGACAGCAGTTCACCGAGGTCATGGGAGTACTTC. It codes for CDSSSPRSWEYF. The chain joins TRBV2 to TRBJ2-7; no clear D gene. CDR1 is SNHLY and CDR2 is FYNNEI in the germline V gene. The CDR3 contains 12 residues.